Listed below are T cell receptor beta chains from one sample, sequenced in a study of T cell responses to AZD1222 COVID-19 vaccine. Here immunoSEQ multiplex PCR was the method, and the copy in TCRdb shows in-frame clones only, minus some. The table records about 110,000 clones, 87% of them present only once. The sequences come from peripheral blood, collected on day 0 of AZD1222 vaccination. All receptors derive from an adult in good health. Each CDR3 is given with its conserved first and last residue. D genes are given only for firm matches. Expanded clones are given a class, and other clones once, few, many or no size at all.

D: .; size: .; V: TRBV24-1; J: TRBJ2-2; length: 15; DNA: TGTGCCACCATGCTGGGGGAACGCAACACCGGGGAGCTGTTTTTT; CDR3: CATMLGERNTGELFF
D: .; size: few; V: TRBV3-1/TRBV3-2; J: TRBJ2-7; length: 12; DNA: TGTGCCAGCAGCCAAGATCCCTACGAGCAGTACTTC; CDR3: CASSQDPYEQYF
D: TRBD1; size: .; V: TRBV29-1; J: TRBJ2-1; length: 15; DNA: TGCAGCGTTGAGGGGACAGGGGGCGCTTATAGTGAGCAGTTCTTC; CDR3: CSVEGTGGAYSEQFF
D: .; size: .; V: TRBV14; J: TRBJ2-3; length: 14; DNA: TGTGCCAGCAGCCAAGGCGTGGTCACAGATACGCAGTATTTT; CDR3: CASSQGVVTDTQYF
D: .; size: .; V: TRBV3-1/TRBV3-2; J: TRBJ2-1; length: 17; DNA: TGTGCCAGCAGCCAAGAGGGGATCCTTTGGGGATACAATGAGCAGTTCTTC; CDR3: CASSQEGILWGYNEQFF
D: TRBD2; size: .; V: TRBV5-1; J: TRBJ2-7; length: 16; DNA: TGCGCCAGCAGCTTGGAGGGTAGCGGGGCCCTCTACGAGCAGTACTTC; CDR3: CASSLEGSGALYEQYF
D: TRBD1; size: .; V: TRBV7-9; J: TRBJ2-4; length: 16; DNA: TGTGCCAGCAGCGAAGACAGGGTCGATGGCAAAAACATTCAGTACTTC; CDR3: CASSEDRVDGKNIQYF
D: .; size: .; V: TRBV5-1; J: TRBJ1-1; length: 13; DNA: TGCGCCAGCAGCTTGTCAGGAGGGGGTGAAGCTTTCTTT; CDR3: CASSLSGGGEAFF
D: .; size: .; V: TRBV2; J: TRBJ2-3; length: 15; DNA: TGTGCCAGCAGCCGGGACTCTCCACCGACAGATACGCAGTATTTT; CDR3: CASSRDSPPTDTQYF
D: .; size: .; V: TRBV5-1; J: TRBJ2-7; length: 12; DNA: TGCGCCAGCAGCTCTCAGGGCGGCGAGCAGTACTTC; CDR3: CASSSQGGEQYF
D: TRBD1; size: .; V: TRBV7-3; J: TRBJ1-3; length: 17; DNA: TGTGCCAGCAGCCCGAACGGACAGGGGGACTCTGGAAACACCATATATTTT; CDR3: CASSPNGQGDSGNTIYF
D: .; size: .; V: TRBV29-1; J: TRBJ2-7; length: 13; DNA: TGCAGCGTTGCGACGGACAAGAGGAACGAGCAGTACTTC; CDR3: CSVATDKRNEQYF
D: .; size: .; V: TRBV7-9; J: TRBJ2-7; length: 13; DNA: TGTGCCAGCAGCTCCGGAGGAAACTACGAGCAGTACTTC; CDR3: CASSSGGNYEQYF
D: .; size: .; V: TRBV15; J: TRBJ2-7; length: 15; DNA: TGTGCCACCAGCAGTACCAGGGTCGGATCCTACGAGCAGTACTTC; CDR3: CATSSTRVGSYEQYF
D: TRBD2; size: few; V: TRBV18; J: TRBJ2-3; length: 15; DNA: TGTGCCAGCTCACCGCAACTAGCGGGAAGGGATACGCAGTATTTT; CDR3: CASSPQLAGRDTQYF